A single sample is the source of the 28 T cell receptor beta chains below, sequenced in a study of shared clonotypes between healthy human individuals. Profiling relied on immunoSEQ multiplex PCR, and the TCRdb table lists in-frame clones only, not all of them. This table has 2 million to 2.5 million clones, 85% to 95% appearing once. The naive CD8 subset, CD45RO-negative cells positively selected for CCR7, excluded terminally differentiated effector memory CD45RA+ cells. The specimen was naive CD8+ T cells from PBMCs. These receptors were collected from a man aged 18-30 years in good health. Some clones in this sample may be carry-over from other donors' samples.

The chain uses TRBV28 and TRBJ2-7; D not resolved. V shed 2 bases and J shed 0 bases, with 11 bases lying between them. This CDR3 is built from 15 residues. Germline V lookup: CDR1 MDHEN, CDR2 SYDVKM. CDR3: CASSLQAGSSYEQYF. The DNA of the CDR3 is TGTGCCAGCAGTTTACAAGCAGGAAGCTCCTACGAGCAGTACTTC.

The gene calls are TRBV2 and TRBJ1-1, with TRBD1 identical over 8 bases. J lost 2 bases, V lost 10 bases, and 21 bases had no gene match. The CDR3 length is 18 residues. Germline loops: CDR1 SNHLY, CDR2 FYNNEI. This CDR3 is CAITPKHGRGRINTEAFF. The CDR3 DNA reads TGTGCCATCACCCCAAAGCACGGCAGGGGGCGTATCAACACTGAAGCTTTCTTT.

This chain uses TRBV29-1 with TRBJ2-7; TRBD1 aligns across 7 bases. V dropped 5 bases and J dropped 6; count of bases not matched to a gene: 7. The germline gives CDR1 SQVTM, CDR2 ANQGSEA. This CDR3 has 12 amino acids. The DNA for the CDR3 is TGCAGCGTTCAGACAGGGCTCGGCGAGCAGTACTTC. It translates to CSVQTGLGEQYF.

This clone appeared once. The V and J genes are TRBV19 and TRBJ2-1, with TRBD1 as a possible D gene (5 bases). The germline V and J ends were trimmed by 4 bases and 7 bases, with 11 bases remaining between them. There are 13 residues in the CDR3. Germline CDR1 is LNHDA and CDR2 is SQIVND (reference sequence). The CDR3 nucleotides are TGTGCCAGTAGTAATCGACAGCTTAATGAGCAGTTCTTC. This gives the protein CASSNRQLNEQFF.

About this clone itself: This sample includes further DNA sequences coding for the same CDR3. The chain couples TRBV5-1 to TRBJ1-1; D gene unclear. V lost 1 base and J 0 bases, leaving 4 bases between the germline ends. Germline V lookup: CDR1 SGHRS, CDR2 YFSETQ. The CDR3 contains 13 residues. CDR3 sequence: CASSLRVNTEAFF. The CDR3 DNA sequence: TGCGCCAGCAGCTTGAGGGTGAACACTGAAGCTTTCTTT. Based on the CDR3 plus reference TRBV5-1 and TRBJ1-1, the full variable domain is KAGVTQTPRYLIKTRGQQVTLSCSPISGHRSVSWYQQTPGQGLQFLFEYFSETQRNKGNFPGRFSGRQFSNSRSEMNVSTLELGDSALYLCASSLRVNTEAFFGQGTRLTVV.

CDR3 sequence reads: CASSLVFGNEQFF. CDR3 DNA: TGTGCCAGCAGCTTAGTCTTCGGGAATGAGCAGTTCTTC. V gene TRBV7-9 combines with J gene TRBJ2-1; D ambiguous. V lost 1 base, J lost 7 bases, and 8 bases lay in between. Germline CDR1 reads SEHNR; CDR2 reads FQNEAQ (reference sequence). The CDR3 length is 13 residues.

On this clone: Different DNA sequences within this sample yield the same CDR3. J is TRBJ1-1 and V is TRBV30, with D hard to call. The germline V gene encodes CDR1 GTSNPN and CDR2 SVGIG (reference sequence). This CDR3 is built from 13 residues. V was pared by 2 bases and J by 0 bases, with 7 bases between. The CDR3 DNA follows: TGTGCCTGGAGTTTATTATTGAACACTGAAGCTTTCTTT. Translating gives CAWSLLLNTEAFF. Looking up the rest from reference TRBV30 and TRBJ1-1 gives the full variable domain: SQTIHQWPATLVQPVGSPLSLECTVEGTSNPNLYWYRQAAGRGLQLLFYSVGIGQISSEVPQNLSASRPQDRQFILSSKKLLLSDSGFYLCAWSLLLNTEAFFGQGTRLTVV.

This sequence joins TRBV4-1 and TRBJ1-2; maybe TRBD1 (6 bases). Trimming left V 2 bases short and J 4 bases short, with 29 bases between. Germline V gene data show CDR1 as MGHRA and CDR2 as YSYEKL. CDR3 length equals 20 residues. The CDR3 DNA reads TGCGCCAGCAGCCAATCGCGGACAGAATCTAAAAAGGGATGGGGCTATGGCTACACCTTC. This gives the protein CASSQSRTESKKGWGYGYTF.

The rearrangement uses TRBV9 and TRBJ2-1; D gene unclear. This CDR3 has 14 amino acids. The germline gives CDR1 SGDLS, CDR2 YYNGEE. V lost 0 bases and J 7 bases, leaving 11 bases between the germline ends. CDR3 residues: CASSVVAHTNEQFF. For the CDR3, the DNA is TGTGCCAGCAGCGTAGTGGCCCATACGAATGAGCAGTTCTTC.

The rearrangement links TRBV2 to TRBJ2-2; no clear D. The CDR3 is 14 amino acids. The germline V gene encodes CDR1 SNHLY and CDR2 FYNNEI. V lost 4 bases and J lost 1, with 7 bases in between. CDR3 sequence (DNA): TGTGCCAGCAGTGCTACAGAGAACACCGGGGAGCTGTTTTTT. Translation: CASSATENTGELFF.

The rearrangement joins TRBV29-1 to TRBJ2-1; 7 positions agree with TRBD2. Per the germline V gene, CDR1 is SQVTM and CDR2 is ANQGSEA. The ends lost 7 bases at V and 9 bases at J; junction bases unmatched: 6. The CDR3 runs 11 residues. For the CDR3, the DNA is TGCAGCGCCCAAGCTAGCGGTGAGCAGTTCTTC. Encoded protein: CSAQASGEQFF.

V is TRBV4-1 and J is TRBJ2-1; a weak D match, TRBD2 (5 bases). The V gene's germline CDR1 is MGHRA and CDR2 YSYEKL. Deletions cut 3 bases from V and 9 bases from J, with 12 bases between. CDR3 length: 13 residues. CDR3 amino acids: CASSHGVHGEQFF. DNA for the CDR3: TGCGCCAGCAGCCACGGGGTCCACGGTGAGCAGTTCTTC.

CDR3 amino acids: CASSSLGPNYNEQFF. CDR3 bases: TGTGCCAGCAGCAGCCTAGGACCGAACTACAATGAGCAGTTCTTC. V usage is TRBV7-9 and J usage is TRBJ2-1; no reliable D call. CDR3 length: 15 residues. The V gene lost 5 bases and the J gene lost 3 bases, with 14 bases spanning the gap. Germline CDR1 reads SEHNR; CDR2 reads FQNEAQ (reference sequence).

Here the CDR3 DNA reads TGTGCCAGCAGCTTAGTGGTTGGTGAAAAACTGTTTTTT. Residues: CASSLVVGEKLFF. The chain recombines TRBV11-2 with TRBJ1-4, with no clear D. V was trimmed by 1 base and J by 7 bases, leaving 7 bases between them. Germline CDR1 is SGHAT and CDR2 is FQNNGV. This CDR3 spans 13 amino acids. Supplemented by reference TRBV11-2 and TRBJ1-4, the full variable domain reads EAGVAQSPRYKIIEKRQSVAFWCNPISGHATLYWYQQILGQGPKLLIQFQNNGVVDDSQLPKDRFSAERLKGVDSTLKIQPAKLEDSAVYLCASSLVVGEKLFFGSGTQLSVL.

The chain is built from TRBV5-6 and TRBJ2-1, with 7 bases matching TRBD2. Germline loops: CDR1 SGHDT, CDR2 YYEEEE. J gave up 9 bases and V 0 bases, and 3 bases lay outside the gene matches. CDR3 length: 13 amino acids. The CDR3 DNA reads as TGTGCCAGCAGCTTGGCGGGAGGCACTGAGCAGTTCTTC. Amino acid sequence: CASSLAGGTEQFF.

This sequence joins TRBV4-1 and TRBJ2-5; D call uncertain. The CDR3 spans 12 residues. The V end was cut by 0 bases, the J end by 7 bases, with 6 bases between. CDR1 and CDR2 (germline): MGHRA, YSYEKL. This CDR3 is CASSQDGLTQYF. The DNA for the CDR3 is TGCGCCAGCAGCCAAGATGGGTTGACCCAGTACTTC.

CDR3 bases: TGTGCCAGCTCACTCTCGACGTACAGACAGTACGCCTACAATGAGCAGTTCTTC. Its protein is CASSLSTYRQYAYNEQFF. V gene TRBV18 combines with J gene TRBJ2-1, with D possibly matching TRBD1 (5 bases). The V end lost 4 bases, the J end lost 2 bases, and 21 bases lay between the germline ends. Germline V gene sequence: CDR1 KGHSH, CDR2 LQKENI. The CDR3 covers 18 residues.

The genes are TRBV28 and TRBJ2-1, with 7 bases identical to TRBD1. J lost 7 bases, V lost 6 bases, and 9 bases had no gene match. This CDR3 has 14 residues. In germline, CDR1 is MDHEN, CDR2 SYDVKM. Here the CDR3 DNA reads TGTGCCAGCAGAGAACCCCCCAGGGGGAATGAGCAGTTCTTC. It codes for CASREPPRGNEQFF. The whole variable domain, filled in from reference TRBV28 and TRBJ2-1, reads DVKVTQSSRYLVKRTGEKVFLECVQDMDHENMFWYRQDPGLGLRLIYFSYDVKMKEKGDIPEGYSVSREKKERFSLILESASTNQTSMYLCASREPPRGNEQFFGPGTRLTVL.

Comments on this clone: Within the sample, other DNA sequences also encode this same CDR3. J is TRBJ1-1 and V is TRBV27; D unclear. This CDR3 has 14 residues. With 0 bases removed from V and 4 bases from J, the gap between germline ends came to 9 bases. Germline CDR1 and CDR2: MNHEY and SMNVEV (reference sequence). CDR3 DNA sequence: TGTGCCAGCAGTTTATCCTCTCGGGGCACTGAAGCTTTCTTT. Residues: CASSLSSRGTEAFF.

Comment on this clone: A much more abundant neighbour one base away suggests this may be a read error. The gene calls are TRBV9 and TRBJ2-1; TRBD2 matches 9 bases. Germline V CDR1 and CDR2: SGDLS, YYNGEE. CDR3 size: 16 residues. CDR3 DNA: TGTGCCAGCAGCCCCACAAATAGCGGGAGTATGAATGGGCAGTTCTTC. Translated, it gives CASSPTNSGSMNGQFF.

Points on this clone: At the DNA level, this CDR3 is encoded by other sequences in the same sample as well. The chain joins TRBV27 to TRBJ1-5; perhaps TRBD1 as D (6 bases). CDR3 length equals 13 residues. Trimming left V 6 bases short and J 7 bases short, with 13 bases between. Germline V CDR1 and CDR2: MNHEY, SMNVEV (reference sequence). The CDR3 sequence is CASSSGARQPQHF. As DNA, the CDR3 is TGTGCCAGCAGCTCGGGGGCGCGACAGCCCCAGCATTTT.

The J gene is TRBJ2-7, the V gene TRBV5-1; D possibly corresponds to TRBD1 (6 bases). This CDR3 has 12 amino acids. The germline gives CDR1 SGHRS, CDR2 YFSETQ. Between the trimmed V and J ends, which lost 7 bases and 2 bases, there was a span of 10 bases. Here the CDR3 reads CASGSGAYEQYF. The CDR3, as DNA: TGCGCCAGCGGTTCAGGGGCCTACGAGCAGTACTTC.

The chain has TRBV7-9 and TRBJ2-6; a possible D gene is TRBD1 (6 bases). CDR1 and CDR2 from the germline V gene are SEHNR and FQNEAQ (reference sequence). V lost 4 bases to trimming and J lost 0 bases, with 10 bases between them. The CDR3 loop spans 16 amino acids. The CDR3 here is CASSWGTPSGANVLTF. In nucleotides, the CDR3 is TGTGCCAGCAGCTGGGGGACACCCTCTGGGGCCAACGTCCTGACTTTC.

To note about this clone: At the DNA level, this CDR3 is encoded by other sequences in the same sample as well. The chain carries TRBV9 and TRBJ2-7; D remains ambiguous. CDR3 length: 14 amino acids. Looked up from germline, CDR1 is SGDLS and CDR2 is YYNGEE. Trimming cost V 0 bases and J 0 bases, with 7 bases left between them. DNA for the CDR3: TGTGCCAGCAGCGTAGGAGTAAGCTCCTACGAGCAGTACTTC. This translates into CASSVGVSSYEQYF.

Comment on this clone: The same CDR3 is also encoded by other DNA sequences in this sample. The chain recombines TRBV6-1 with TRBJ2-7; weak D call: TRBD2 (6 bases). V shed 6 bases and J shed 2 bases, with 11 bases lying between them. Germline V gene sequence: CDR1 MNHNS, CDR2 SASEGT. CDR3 length: 13 residues. DNA of the CDR3: TGTGCCAGCAGGACTGGAGGGACCTACGAGCAGTACTTC. Amino acid sequence: CASRTGGTYEQYF.

The rearrangement joins TRBV27 to TRBJ1-4, with D possibly being TRBD1 (6 bases). V gave up 6 bases and J gave up 3 bases, with 20 bases separating them. The CDR3 runs 17 residues. CDR1 is MNHEY, CDR2 SMNVEV, per germline (reference sequence). Written as DNA, the CDR3 is TGTGCCAGCAGCGCATATTCACAACAGGGCCCTAATGAAAAACTGTTTTTT. Translating gives CASSAYSQQGPNEKLFF.

The genes are TRBV19 and TRBJ2-2; D perhaps matches TRBD1 (6 bases). CDR1 is LNHDA, CDR2 SQIVND, per germline (reference sequence). The CDR3 length is 16 residues. Trimming cost V 5 bases and J 5 bases, with 18 bases left between them. Written as DNA, the CDR3 is TGTGCCAGTAGTTACGGAGTACGAGGGGGAACCGGGGAGCTGTTTTTT. Translating it yields CASSYGVRGGTGELFF.

The genes are TRBV28 and TRBJ1-2; D unresolved. The length of the CDR3 is 13 residues. The germline CDR1 and CDR2 sequences are MDHEN and SYDVKM. The V gene lost 4 bases and the J gene lost 3 bases, with 9 bases spanning the gap. CDR3 protein: CASSSVKDYGYTF. For the CDR3, the DNA is TGTGCCAGCAGTTCGGTTAAAGACTATGGCTACACCTTC.